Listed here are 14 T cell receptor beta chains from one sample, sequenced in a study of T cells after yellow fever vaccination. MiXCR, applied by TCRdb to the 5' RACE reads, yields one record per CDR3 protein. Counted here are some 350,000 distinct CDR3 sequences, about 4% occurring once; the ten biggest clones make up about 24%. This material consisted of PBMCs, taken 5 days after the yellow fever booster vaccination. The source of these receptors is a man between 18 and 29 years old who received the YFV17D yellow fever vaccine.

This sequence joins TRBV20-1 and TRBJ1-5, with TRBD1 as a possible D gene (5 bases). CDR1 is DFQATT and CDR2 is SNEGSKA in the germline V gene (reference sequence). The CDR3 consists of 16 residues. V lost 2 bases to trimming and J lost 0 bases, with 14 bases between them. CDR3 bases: TGCAGTGCTAGACTCCGGGGGAAGTATAGCAATCAGCCCCAGCATTTT. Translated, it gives CSARLRGKYSNQPQHF.

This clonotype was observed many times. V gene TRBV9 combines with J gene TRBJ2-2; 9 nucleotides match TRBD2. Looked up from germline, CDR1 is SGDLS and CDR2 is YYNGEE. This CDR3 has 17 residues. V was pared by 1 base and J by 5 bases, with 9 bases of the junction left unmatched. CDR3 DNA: TGTGCCAGCAGCGTACTAGCGGGGACCAAAGTGACCGGGGAGCTGTTTTTT. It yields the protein CASSVLAGTKVTGELFF. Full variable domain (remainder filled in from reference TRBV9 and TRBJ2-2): DSGVTQTPKHLITATGQRVTLRCSPRSGDLSVYWYQQSLDQGLQFLIQYYNGEERAKGNILERFSAQQFPDLHSELNLSSLELGDSALYFCASSVLAGTKVTGELFFGEGSRLTVL.

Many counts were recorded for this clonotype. For the CDR3, the DNA is TGTGCTAGTGGCCGGGACACTAAGAATTCACCCCTCCACTTT. This gives the protein CASGRDTKNSPLHF. The chain recombines TRBV12-5 with TRBJ1-6, with D possibly being TRBD1 (6 bases). Per germline, CDR1 LGHNT and CDR2 FRNRAP. The CDR3 is 14 residues long. V dropped 6 bases and J dropped 7 bases, with 13 bases sitting between them.

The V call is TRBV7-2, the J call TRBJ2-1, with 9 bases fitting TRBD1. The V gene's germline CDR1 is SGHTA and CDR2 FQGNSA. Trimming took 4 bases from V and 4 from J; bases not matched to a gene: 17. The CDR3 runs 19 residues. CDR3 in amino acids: CASSYPSGQGIVSYNEQFF. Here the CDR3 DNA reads TGTGCCAGCAGCTACCCCTCCGGACAGGGGATTGTATCTTACAATGAGCAGTTCTTC.

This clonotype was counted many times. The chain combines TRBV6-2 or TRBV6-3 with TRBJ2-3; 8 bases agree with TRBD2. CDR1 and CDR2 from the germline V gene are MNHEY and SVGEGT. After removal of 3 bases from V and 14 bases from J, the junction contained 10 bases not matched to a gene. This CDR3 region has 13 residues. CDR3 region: CASSYKRGNPWYF. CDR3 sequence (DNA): TGTGCCAGCAGTTATAAGCGGGGGAATCCGTGGTATTTT.

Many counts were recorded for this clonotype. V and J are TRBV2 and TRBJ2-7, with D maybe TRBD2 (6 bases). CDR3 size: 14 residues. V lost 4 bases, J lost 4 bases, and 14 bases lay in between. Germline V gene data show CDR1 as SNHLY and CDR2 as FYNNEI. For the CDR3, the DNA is TGTGCCAGCAGTGGGCTCGACGGGGGATACGAGCAGTACTTC. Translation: CASSGLDGGYEQYF. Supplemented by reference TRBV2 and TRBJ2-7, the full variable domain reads EPEVTQTPSHQVTQMGQEVILRCVPISNHLYFYWYRQILGQKVEFLVSFYNNEISEKSEIFDDQFSVERPDGSNFTLKIRSTKLEDSAMYFCASSGLDGGYEQYFGPGTRLTVT.

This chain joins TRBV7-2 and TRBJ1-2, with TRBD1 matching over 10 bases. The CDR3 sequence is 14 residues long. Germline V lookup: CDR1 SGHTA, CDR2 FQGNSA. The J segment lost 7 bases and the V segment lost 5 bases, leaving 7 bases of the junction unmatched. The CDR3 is CASSPRQGAAGYTF. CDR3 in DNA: TGTGCCAGCAGCCCCAGACAGGGGGCGGCTGGCTACACCTTC. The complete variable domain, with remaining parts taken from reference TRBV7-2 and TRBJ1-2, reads GAGVSQSPSNKVTEKGKDVELRCDPISGHTALYWYRQSLGQGLEFLIYFQGNSAPDKSGLPSDRFSAERTGGSVSTLTIQRTQQEDSAVYLCASSPRQGAAGYTFGSGTRLTVV.

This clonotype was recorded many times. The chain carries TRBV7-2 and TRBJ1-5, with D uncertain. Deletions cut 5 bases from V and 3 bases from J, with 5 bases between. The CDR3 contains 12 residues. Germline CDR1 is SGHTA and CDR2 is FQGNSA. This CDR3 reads CASSPANQPQHF. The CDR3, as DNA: TGTGCCAGCAGCCCCGCCAATCAGCCCCAGCATTTT.

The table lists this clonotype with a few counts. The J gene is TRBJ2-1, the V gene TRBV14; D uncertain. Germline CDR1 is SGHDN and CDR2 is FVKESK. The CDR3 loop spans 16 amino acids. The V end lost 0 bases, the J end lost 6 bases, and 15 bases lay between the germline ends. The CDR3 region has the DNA TGTGCCAGCAGCCAAGATTATCCCTCCATGAGCAATGAGCAGTTCTTC. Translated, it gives CASSQDYPSMSNEQFF.

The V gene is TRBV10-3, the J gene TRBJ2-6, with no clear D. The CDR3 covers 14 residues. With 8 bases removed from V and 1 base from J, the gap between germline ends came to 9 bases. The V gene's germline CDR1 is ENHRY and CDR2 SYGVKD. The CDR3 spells CAILGKSGANVLTF. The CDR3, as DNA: TGTGCCATCCTTGGGAAATCTGGGGCCAACGTCCTGACTTTC.

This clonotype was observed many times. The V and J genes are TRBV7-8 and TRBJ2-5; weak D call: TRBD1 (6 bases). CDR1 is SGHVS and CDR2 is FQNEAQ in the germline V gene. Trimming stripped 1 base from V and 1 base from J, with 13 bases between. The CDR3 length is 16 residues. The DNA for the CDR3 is TGTGCCAGCAGCTTAGAAGGGCCAGGGGCCCAAGAGACCCAGTACTTC. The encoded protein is CASSLEGPGAQETQYF. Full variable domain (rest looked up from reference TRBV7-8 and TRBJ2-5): GAGVSQSPRYKVAKRGQDVALRCDPISGHVSLFWYQQALGQGPEFLTYFQNEAQLDKSGLPSDRFFAERPEGSVSTLKIQRTQQEDSAVYLCASSLEGPGAQETQYFGPGTRLLVL.

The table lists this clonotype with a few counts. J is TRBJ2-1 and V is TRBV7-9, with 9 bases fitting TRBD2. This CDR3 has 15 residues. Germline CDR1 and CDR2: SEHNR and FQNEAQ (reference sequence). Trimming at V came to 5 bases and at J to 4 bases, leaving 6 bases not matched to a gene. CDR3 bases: TGTGCCAGCAGCCCGACTAGCGGAACATACAATGAGCAGTTCTTC. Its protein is CASSPTSGTYNEQFF.

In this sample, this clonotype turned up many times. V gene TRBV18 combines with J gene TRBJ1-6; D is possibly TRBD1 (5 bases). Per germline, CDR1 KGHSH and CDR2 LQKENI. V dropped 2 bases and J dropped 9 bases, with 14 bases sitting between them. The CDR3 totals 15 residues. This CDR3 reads CASSPMVTDGSPLHF. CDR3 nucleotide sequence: TGTGCCAGCTCACCAATGGTGACAGATGGTTCACCCCTCCACTTT.

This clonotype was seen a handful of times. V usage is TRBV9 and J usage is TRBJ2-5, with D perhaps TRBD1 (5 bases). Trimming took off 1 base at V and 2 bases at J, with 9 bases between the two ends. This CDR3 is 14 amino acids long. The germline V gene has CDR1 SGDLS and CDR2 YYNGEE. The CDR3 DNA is TGTGCCAGCAGCGTAATGGACAAACAAGAGACCCAGTACTTC. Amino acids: CASSVMDKQETQYF.